Presented here are 16 T cell receptor beta chains from one specimen sequenced in a study of T cell repertoires in cytomegalovirus infection. TCRdb called the reads again in MiXCR, with one record for every CDR3 protein. The sample records some 900,000 distinct CDR3 sequences, less than 35% being singletons. Their antigens are not known. The sample in question was cultured CD8+ T cells from PBMCs, obtained from culture after CMV antigen stimulation. All receptors come from a human donor in good health (CMV status not recorded). Some clones in this sample may be carry-over from other donors' samples.

The chain employs TRBV12-5 and TRBJ1-5; possible D gene TRBD1, 5 bases. The CDR3 sequence is 15 residues long. Germline CDR1 reads LGHNT; CDR2 reads FRNRAP. Trimming cost V 6 bases and J 4 bases, with 16 bases left between them. The CDR3 DNA sequence: TGTGCTAGTGGGGGGGACCCAACACCTAATCAGCCCCAGCATTTT. It translates to CASGGDPTPNQPQHF.

This clonotype was detected many times. The chain combines TRBV9 with TRBJ1-1; no definite D call. Germline values: CDR1 SGDLS, CDR2 YYNGEE. There are 15 residues in the CDR3. Between the trimmed V and J ends, which lost 3 bases and 1 base, there was a span of 13 bases. The CDR3 bases are TGTGCCAGCAGCGCGTCGTACAAATGGAACACTGAAGCTTTCTTT. Translating it yields CASSASYKWNTEAFF.

This clonotype was counted only a few times. J is TRBJ2-5 and V is TRBV11-3, with 11 bases identical to TRBD1. V lost 5 bases and J lost 1; bases outside the gene matches: 0. The CDR3 is 14 residues long. Germline loops: CDR1 SGHNT, CDR2 YENEEA. Written as DNA, the CDR3 is TGTGCCAGCAGCGGGACAGGGGGCCAAGAGACCCAGTACTTC. Translation: CASSGTGGQETQYF.

About this clonotype itself: With a much larger clone just one base away, this may be a read error. The chain is built from TRBV6-1 and TRBJ1-5; 9 nucleotides align to TRBD1. Germline lookup yields CDR1 MNHNS and CDR2 SASEGT. The CDR3 loop spans 15 amino acids. The CDR3 bases are TGTGCCAACAGTGATGGCGGGACAGGGTATCAGCCCCAGCATTTT. Its translation: CANSDGGTGYQPQHF.

This clonotype was picked up a small number of times. The rearrangement joins TRBV15 to TRBJ2-1; TRBD1 matches at 10 bases. Germline V gene data show CDR1 as LNHNV and CDR2 as YYDKDF (reference sequence). The CDR3 has 17 amino acids. The V and J ends lost 1 base and 8 bases, in that order; junction bases with no gene match: 11. CDR3 protein: CATSRAPGQGLEDEQFF. CDR3 coding DNA: TGTGCCACCAGCAGAGCGCCGGGACAGGGGTTGGAGGATGAGCAGTTCTTC.

This sequence joins TRBV6-2 or TRBV6-3 and TRBJ2-7; TRBD2 might be the D (6 bases). Trimming took off 10 bases at V and 1 base at J, with 20 bases between the two ends. The CDR3 runs to 15 residues. Germline CDR1 MNHEY, CDR2 SVGEGT. CDR3 region: CATSDPGDRSYEQYV. The CDR3 DNA reads as TGTGCCACTTCGGACCCGGGGGATCGTTCCTACGAGCAGTACGTC.

This clonotype was recorded only once. The chain employs TRBV9 and TRBJ2-5; D is uncertain. Germline values: CDR1 SGDLS, CDR2 YYNGEE. This CDR3 has 14 amino acids. V was cut by 2 bases and J by 5 bases, with 13 bases left in between. In nucleotides, the CDR3 is TGTGCCAGCAGCGTGGGTGGACGGATTGAGACCCAGTACTTC. It codes for CASSVGGRIETQYF.

The rearrangement joins TRBV4-1 to TRBJ1-1, with TRBD1 identical over 8 bases. The CDR3 extends over 16 amino acids. Germline V CDR1 and CDR2: MGHRA, YSYEKL. V was pared by 0 bases and J by 2 bases, with 5 bases of the junction left unmatched. The CDR3 sequence is CASSQDSGTGNTEAFF. CDR3 coding DNA: TGCGCCAGCAGCCAAGATTCCGGGACAGGTAACACTGAAGCTTTCTTT.

The chain joins TRBV19 to TRBJ1-2, with D possibly matching TRBD1 (5 bases). The CDR3 contains 13 residues. Between the trimmed V and J ends, which lost 8 bases and 1 base, there was a span of 11 bases. CDR1 and CDR2 (germline): LNHDA, SQIVND (reference sequence). As DNA, the CDR3 is TGTGCCAGTCTGGTGGGGGATAACTATGGCTACACCTTC. Its protein product is CASLVGDNYGYTF.

This clonotype showed up many times. The chain combines TRBV7-9 with TRBJ2-7; D gene uncertain. Trimming took off 1 base at V and 0 bases at J, with 7 bases between the two ends. Per germline, CDR1 SEHNR and CDR2 FQNEAQ (reference sequence). The CDR3 contains 14 residues. This CDR3 is CASSLGANSYEQYF. DNA for the CDR3: TGTGCCAGCAGCTTAGGGGCCAACTCCTACGAGCAGTACTTC.

CDR3 loop: CASSFSGSQETQYF. The CDR3 DNA reads TGTGCCAGCAGCTTCTCCGGGAGTCAAGAGACCCAGTACTTC. The rearrangement uses TRBV7-3 and TRBJ2-5, with D possibly matching TRBD2 (6 bases). Germline-derived CDR1 and CDR2 are SGHTA and FQGTGA. Trimming cost V 3 bases and J 2 bases, with 10 bases left between them. The CDR3 extends over 14 amino acids.

The rearrangement joins TRBV9 to TRBJ1-3; unclear D gene. Germline V gives CDR1 SGDLS, CDR2 YYNGEE. CDR3 length: 17 residues. Between the trimmed V and J ends, which lost 0 bases and 0 bases, there was a span of 13 bases. CDR3 sequence reads: CASSVVGQELSGNTIYF. The CDR3, as DNA: TGTGCCAGCAGCGTAGTTGGGCAGGAACTCTCTGGAAACACCATATATTTT.

This clonotype has a handful of counts. CDR3 region: CASSEGTGETIGEAFF. The CDR3 coding sequence is TGTGCCAGCAGCGAGGGGACAGGGGAAACCATTGGTGAAGCTTTCTTT. V is TRBV12-3 or TRBV12-4 and J is TRBJ1-1; TRBD1 matches at 10 bases. Trimming took 6 bases from V and 7 from J; bases not matched to a gene: 14. This CDR3 is built from 16 residues.

In this sample, this clonotype turned up a few times. The chain combines TRBV5-1 with TRBJ2-1; TRBD1 agrees at 12 bases. V was clipped by 7 bases and J by 8 bases; unmatched bases: 7. CDR1 and CDR2 (germline): SGHRS, YFSETQ. There are 14 residues in the CDR3. Here the CDR3 DNA reads TGCGCCAGCGGCCCCGGGACAGGGGGCGATGAGCAGTTCTTC. This sequence encodes CASGPGTGGDEQFF.

This clonotype has ten or more counts. The genes are TRBV19 and TRBJ2-2; 7 bases agree with TRBD1. Trimming cost V 10 bases and J 4 bases; bases outside gene matches: 9. The CDR3 has 14 amino acids. From germline, CDR1 is LNHDA and CDR2 SQIVND (reference sequence). For the CDR3, the DNA is TGTGCCACAAGGGACAGCCCGCTCACCGGGGAGCTGTTTTTT. Translated, it gives CATRDSPLTGELFF.

This rearrangement joins TRBV4-1 to TRBJ2-3; 8 positions agree with TRBD2. This CDR3 has 16 residues. V was clipped by 4 bases and J by 5 bases; unmatched bases: 11. Germline V gene sequence: CDR1 MGHRA, CDR2 YSYEKL. CDR3 amino acids: CASSLEGAGVGDTQYF. The DNA of the CDR3 is TGCGCCAGCAGCCTGGAGGGAGCGGGGGTGGGAGATACGCAGTATTTT.